This TCR beta chain comes out of a study of T cells in localized non-small cell lung cancer. General study points: Prolonged overall survival went with higher T cell density in the blood.

TCRdb's table, derived via immunoSEQ multiplex PCR, lists solely in-frame clones and lacks some. Of roughly 12,000 clones listed, around four fifths are singletons. A word on this clone: Its antigen is unknown.

CDR3 length: 14 residues. V lost 1 base and J lost 6, with 10 bases in between. Germline CDR1 LNHNV, CDR2 YYDKDF (reference sequence). The specimen comprised peripheral blood, sampled before any cancer treatment. The J gene is TRBJ1-5, the V gene TRBV15; no reliable D call. The TCR sequence derives from a male donor aged 60 or over with stage I lung adenocarcinoma. The CDR3 spells CATSRGGLGQPQHF. The CDR3 bases are TGTGCCACCAGCAGAGGAGGGCTCGGTCAGCCCCAGCATTTT.